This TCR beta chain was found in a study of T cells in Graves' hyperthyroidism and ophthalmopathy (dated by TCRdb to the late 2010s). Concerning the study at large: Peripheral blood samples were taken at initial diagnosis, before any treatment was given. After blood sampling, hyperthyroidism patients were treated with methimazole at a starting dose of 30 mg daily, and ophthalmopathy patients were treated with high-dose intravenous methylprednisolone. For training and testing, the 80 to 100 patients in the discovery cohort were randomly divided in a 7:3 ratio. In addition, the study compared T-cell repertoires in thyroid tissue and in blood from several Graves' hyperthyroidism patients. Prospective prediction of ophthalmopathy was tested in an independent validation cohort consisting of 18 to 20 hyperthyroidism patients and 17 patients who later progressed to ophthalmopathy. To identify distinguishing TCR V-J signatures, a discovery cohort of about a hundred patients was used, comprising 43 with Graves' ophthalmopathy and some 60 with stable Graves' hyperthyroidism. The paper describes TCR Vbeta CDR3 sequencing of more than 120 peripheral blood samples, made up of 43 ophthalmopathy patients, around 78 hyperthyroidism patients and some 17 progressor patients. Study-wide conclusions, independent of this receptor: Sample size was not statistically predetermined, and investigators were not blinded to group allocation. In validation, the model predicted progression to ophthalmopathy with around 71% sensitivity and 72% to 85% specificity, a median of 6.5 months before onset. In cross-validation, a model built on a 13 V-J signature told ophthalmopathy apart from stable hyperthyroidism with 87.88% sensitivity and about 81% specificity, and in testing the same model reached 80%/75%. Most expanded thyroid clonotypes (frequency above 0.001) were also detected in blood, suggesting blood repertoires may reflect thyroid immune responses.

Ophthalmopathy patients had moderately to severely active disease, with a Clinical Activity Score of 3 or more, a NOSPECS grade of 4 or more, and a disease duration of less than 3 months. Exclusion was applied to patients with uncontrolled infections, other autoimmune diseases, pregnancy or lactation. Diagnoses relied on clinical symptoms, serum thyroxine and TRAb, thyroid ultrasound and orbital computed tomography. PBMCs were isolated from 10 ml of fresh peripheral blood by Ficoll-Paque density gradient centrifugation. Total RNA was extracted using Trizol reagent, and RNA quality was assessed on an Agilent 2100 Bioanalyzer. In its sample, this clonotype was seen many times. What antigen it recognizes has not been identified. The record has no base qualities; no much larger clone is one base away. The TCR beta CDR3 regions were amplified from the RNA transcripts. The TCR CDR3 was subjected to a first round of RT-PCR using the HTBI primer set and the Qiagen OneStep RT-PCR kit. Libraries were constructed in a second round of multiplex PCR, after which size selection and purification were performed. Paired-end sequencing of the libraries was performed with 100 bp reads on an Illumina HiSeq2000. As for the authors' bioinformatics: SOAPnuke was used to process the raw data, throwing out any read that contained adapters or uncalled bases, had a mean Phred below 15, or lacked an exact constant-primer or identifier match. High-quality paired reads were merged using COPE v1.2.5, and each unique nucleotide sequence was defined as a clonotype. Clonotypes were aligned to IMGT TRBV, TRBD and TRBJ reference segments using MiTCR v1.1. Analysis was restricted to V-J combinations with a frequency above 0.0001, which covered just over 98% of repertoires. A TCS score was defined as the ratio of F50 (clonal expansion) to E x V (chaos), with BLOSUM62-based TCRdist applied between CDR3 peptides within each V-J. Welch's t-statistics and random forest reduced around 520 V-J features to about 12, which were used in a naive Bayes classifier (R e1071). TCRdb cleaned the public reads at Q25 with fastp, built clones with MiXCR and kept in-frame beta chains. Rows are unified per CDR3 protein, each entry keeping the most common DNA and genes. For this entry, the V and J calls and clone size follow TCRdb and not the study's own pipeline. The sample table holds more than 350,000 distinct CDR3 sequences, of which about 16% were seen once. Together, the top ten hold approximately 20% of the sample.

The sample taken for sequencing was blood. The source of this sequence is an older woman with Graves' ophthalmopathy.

The nucleotides are TGTGCCAGCAGTTTATTGGTAGCAGGCACAGATACGCAGTATTTT. Its protein reads: CASSLLVAGTDTQYF. The chain uses TRBV28 and TRBJ2-3; no D segment can be confidently identified. For CDR1 and CDR2, the germline V gene lists MDHEN and SYDVKM. The trim is 1 base for V and 1 base for J, with a gap of 9 bases between the germline ends. The CDR3, from cysteine to phenylalanine, totals 15 residues. Of all the DNA, just the CDR3 is kept, 45 bases in frame from base 1.